This T cell receptor beta chain was found in a study of blood T cell repertoires in COVID-19. Overall study: Samples of COVID-19 (acute and convalescent) were obtained from the United States, Italy and Spain. The cDNA or gDNA used as material had been derived from T cells, B-cell-depleted T cells, or PBMCs.

In germline, CDR1 is KGHDR, CDR2 SFDVKD. The ends were cut back, 10 bases at V and 1 base at J, with 9 bases in the middle. CDR3 length: 13 residues. How the authors handled the data: Using reference gene primer amplification, nucleated cell counts were estimated. Clones were sequenced by immunoSEQ multiplex PCR, and TCRdb holds only the in-frame ones, with some missing. V and J calls and clone size are those listed in that table; D and trimming were worked out from the DNA. The sample gives around 300,000 clones, 70% to 90% of which show up once; about 11% is in the top ten. The chain joins TRBV24-1 to TRBJ2-2, with D perhaps matching TRBD1 (5 bases). This TCR was sampled from a woman in her 70s with acute or convalescent COVID-19. Sample: peripheral blood. The CDR3 is CATSTENTGELFF. In DNA, the CDR3 is TGTGCCACTTCGACAGAGAACACCGGGGAGCTGTTTTTT.